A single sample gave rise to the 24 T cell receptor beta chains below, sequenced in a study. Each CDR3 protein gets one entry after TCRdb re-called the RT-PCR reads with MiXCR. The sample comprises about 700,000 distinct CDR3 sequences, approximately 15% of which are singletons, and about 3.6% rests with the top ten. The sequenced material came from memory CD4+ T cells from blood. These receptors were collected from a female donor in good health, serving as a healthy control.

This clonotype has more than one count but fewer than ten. CDR3 bases: TGTGCCAGCACCGGGTGGATCTCTGGAAACACCATATATTTT. Residues: CASTGWISGNTIYF. This chain links TRBV12-3 or TRBV12-4 with TRBJ1-3, with D hard to call. Trimming cost V 7 bases and J 0 bases, with 10 bases left between them. This CDR3 has 14 amino acids.

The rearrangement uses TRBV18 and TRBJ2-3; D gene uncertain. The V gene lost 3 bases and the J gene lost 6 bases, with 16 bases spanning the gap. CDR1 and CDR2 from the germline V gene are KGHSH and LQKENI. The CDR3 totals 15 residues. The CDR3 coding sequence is TGTGCCAGCTCACCTGACGGTCCCGTCGGGGATACGCAGTATTTT. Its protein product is CASSPDGPVGDTQYF.

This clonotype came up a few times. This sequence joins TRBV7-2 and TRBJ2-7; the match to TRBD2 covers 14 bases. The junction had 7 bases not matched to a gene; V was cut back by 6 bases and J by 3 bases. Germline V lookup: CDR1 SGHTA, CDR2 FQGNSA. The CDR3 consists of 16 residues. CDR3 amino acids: CASSLEGTSGSYEQYF. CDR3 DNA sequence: TGTGCCAGCAGTCTGGAGGGGACTAGCGGGAGCTACGAGCAGTACTTC.

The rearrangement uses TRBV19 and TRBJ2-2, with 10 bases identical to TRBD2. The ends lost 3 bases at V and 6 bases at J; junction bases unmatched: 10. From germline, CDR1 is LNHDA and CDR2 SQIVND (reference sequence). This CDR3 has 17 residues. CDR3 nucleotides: TGTGCCAGTAGTATTCCCGTGCCTAGCGGGGGTCCCGGGGAGCTGTTTTTT. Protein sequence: CASSIPVPSGGPGELFF.

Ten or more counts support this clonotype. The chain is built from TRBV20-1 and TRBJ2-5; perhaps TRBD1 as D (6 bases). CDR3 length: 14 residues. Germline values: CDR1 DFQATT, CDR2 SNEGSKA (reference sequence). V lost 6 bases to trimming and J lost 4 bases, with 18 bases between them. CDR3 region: CSALDRISRETQYF. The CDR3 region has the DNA TGCAGTGCCCTCGACAGGATCAGTAGAGAGACCCAGTACTTC.

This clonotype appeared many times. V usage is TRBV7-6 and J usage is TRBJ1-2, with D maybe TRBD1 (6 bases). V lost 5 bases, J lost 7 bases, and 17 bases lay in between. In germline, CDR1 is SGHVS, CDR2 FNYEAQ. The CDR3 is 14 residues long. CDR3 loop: CASSESRTARGYTF. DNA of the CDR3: TGTGCCAGCAGCGAATCAAGGACAGCCCGTGGCTACACCTTC.

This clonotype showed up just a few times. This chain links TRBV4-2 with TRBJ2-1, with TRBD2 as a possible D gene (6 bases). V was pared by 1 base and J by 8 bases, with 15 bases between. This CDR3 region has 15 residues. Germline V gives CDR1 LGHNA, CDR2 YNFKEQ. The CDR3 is CASSQAEGPEYEQFF. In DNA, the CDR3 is TGTGCCAGCAGCCAAGCGGAGGGGCCAGAGTATGAGCAGTTCTTC.

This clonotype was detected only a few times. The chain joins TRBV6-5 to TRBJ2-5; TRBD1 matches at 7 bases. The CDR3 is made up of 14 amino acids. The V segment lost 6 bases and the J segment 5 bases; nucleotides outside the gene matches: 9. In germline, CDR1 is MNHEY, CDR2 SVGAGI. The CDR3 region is CASSLDRVGETQYF. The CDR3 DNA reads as TGTGCCAGCAGCCTCGACAGGGTAGGGGAGACCCAGTACTTC.

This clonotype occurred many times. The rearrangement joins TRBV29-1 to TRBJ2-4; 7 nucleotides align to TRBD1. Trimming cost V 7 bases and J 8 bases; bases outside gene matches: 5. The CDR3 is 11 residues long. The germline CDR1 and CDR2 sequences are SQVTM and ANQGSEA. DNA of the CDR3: TGCAGCGGCCGACAGGGTGACATTCAGTACTTC. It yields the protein CSGRQGDIQYF.

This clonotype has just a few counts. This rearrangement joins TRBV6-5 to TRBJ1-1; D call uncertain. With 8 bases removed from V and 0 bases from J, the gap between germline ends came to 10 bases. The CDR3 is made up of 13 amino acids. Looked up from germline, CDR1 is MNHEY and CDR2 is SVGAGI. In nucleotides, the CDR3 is TGTGCCAGCGGAATGACGGTGAACACTGAAGCTTTCTTT. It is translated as CASGMTVNTEAFF.

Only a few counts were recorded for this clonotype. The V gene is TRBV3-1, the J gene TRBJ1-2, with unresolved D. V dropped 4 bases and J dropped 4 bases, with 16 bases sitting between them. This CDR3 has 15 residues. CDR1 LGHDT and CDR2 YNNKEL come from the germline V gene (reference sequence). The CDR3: CASSRSLGGVYGYTF. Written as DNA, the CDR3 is TGTGCCAGCAGCCGATCCTTAGGAGGAGTCTATGGCTACACCTTC.

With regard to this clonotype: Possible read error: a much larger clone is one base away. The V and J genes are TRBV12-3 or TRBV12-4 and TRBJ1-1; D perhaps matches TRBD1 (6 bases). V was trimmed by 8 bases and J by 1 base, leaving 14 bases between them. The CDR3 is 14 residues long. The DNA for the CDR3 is TGTGCCAGCGCCCCTGACAGGCGGAACACTGAAGCTTTCTTT. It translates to CASAPDRRNTEAFF.

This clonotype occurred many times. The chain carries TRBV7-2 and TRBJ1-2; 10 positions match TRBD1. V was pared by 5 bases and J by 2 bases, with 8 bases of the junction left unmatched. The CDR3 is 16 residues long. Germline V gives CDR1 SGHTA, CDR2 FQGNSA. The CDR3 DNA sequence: TGTGCCAGCAGCCGAAACCCGGGACAGGGGAACTATGGCTACACCTTC. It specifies CASSRNPGQGNYGYTF.

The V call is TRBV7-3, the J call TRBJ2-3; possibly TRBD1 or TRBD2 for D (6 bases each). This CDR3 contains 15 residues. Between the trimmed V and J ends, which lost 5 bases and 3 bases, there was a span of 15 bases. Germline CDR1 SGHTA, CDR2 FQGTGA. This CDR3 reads CASSLLGGATDTQYF. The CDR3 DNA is TGTGCCAGCAGCCTATTGGGGGGCGCGACAGATACGCAGTATTTT.

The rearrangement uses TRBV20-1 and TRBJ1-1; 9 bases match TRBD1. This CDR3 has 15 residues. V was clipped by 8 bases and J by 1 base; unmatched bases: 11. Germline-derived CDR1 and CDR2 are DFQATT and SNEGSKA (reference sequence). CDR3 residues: CSTPGQGRRNTEAFF. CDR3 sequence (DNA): TGCAGTACTCCTGGACAGGGGAGAAGGAACACTGAAGCTTTCTTT.

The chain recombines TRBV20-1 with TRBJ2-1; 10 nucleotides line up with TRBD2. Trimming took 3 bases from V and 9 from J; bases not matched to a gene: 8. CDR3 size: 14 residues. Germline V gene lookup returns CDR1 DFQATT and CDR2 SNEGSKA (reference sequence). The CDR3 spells CSASSGGAVIEQFF. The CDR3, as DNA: TGCAGTGCTAGCAGCGGGGGGGCGGTGATTGAGCAGTTCTTC.

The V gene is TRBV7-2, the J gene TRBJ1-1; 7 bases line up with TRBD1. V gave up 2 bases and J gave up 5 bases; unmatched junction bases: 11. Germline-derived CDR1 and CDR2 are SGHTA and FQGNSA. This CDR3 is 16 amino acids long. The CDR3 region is CASSLFVEQGDTEAFF. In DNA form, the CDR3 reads TGTGCCAGCAGCTTATTTGTGGAGCAGGGGGATACTGAAGCTTTCTTT.

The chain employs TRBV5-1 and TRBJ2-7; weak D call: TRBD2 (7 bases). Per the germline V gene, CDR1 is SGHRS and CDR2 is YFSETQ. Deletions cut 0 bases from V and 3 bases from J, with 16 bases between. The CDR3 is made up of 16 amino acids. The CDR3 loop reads CASSLDGGAGLYEQYF. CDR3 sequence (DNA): TGCGCCAGCAGCTTGGATGGGGGGGCAGGTCTCTACGAGCAGTACTTC.

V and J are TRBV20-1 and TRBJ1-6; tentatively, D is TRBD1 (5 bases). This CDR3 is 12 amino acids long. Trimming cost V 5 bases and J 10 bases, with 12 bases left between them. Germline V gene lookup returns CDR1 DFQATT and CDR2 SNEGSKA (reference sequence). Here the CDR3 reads CSAAHRDSPLHF. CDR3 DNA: TGCAGTGCTGCCCACCGGGACTCACCCCTCCACTTT.

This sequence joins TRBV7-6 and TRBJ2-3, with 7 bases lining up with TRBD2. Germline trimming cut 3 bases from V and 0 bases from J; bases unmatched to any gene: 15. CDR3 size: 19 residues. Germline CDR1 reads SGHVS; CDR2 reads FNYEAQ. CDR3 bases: TGTGCCAGCAGCTTCCCCCAAAGAAAGGCGGGAGACAGCACAGATACGCAGTATTTT. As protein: CASSFPQRKAGDSTDTQYF.

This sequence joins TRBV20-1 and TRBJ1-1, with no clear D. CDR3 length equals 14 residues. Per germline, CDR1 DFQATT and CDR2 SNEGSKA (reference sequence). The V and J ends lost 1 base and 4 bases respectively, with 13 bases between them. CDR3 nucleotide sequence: TGCAGTGCTAGAGCGGGCAGTACTCGCACTGAAGCTTTCTTT. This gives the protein CSARAGSTRTEAFF.

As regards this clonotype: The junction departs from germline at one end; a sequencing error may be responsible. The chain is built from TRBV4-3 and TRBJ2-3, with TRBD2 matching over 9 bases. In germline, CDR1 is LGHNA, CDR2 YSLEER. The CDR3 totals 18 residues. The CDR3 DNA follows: TGCGCCAGCAGACAAGATGCGGTGGCGGGGGGGCAGGGAGATACGCAGTATTTT. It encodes CASRQDAVAGGQGDTQYF.

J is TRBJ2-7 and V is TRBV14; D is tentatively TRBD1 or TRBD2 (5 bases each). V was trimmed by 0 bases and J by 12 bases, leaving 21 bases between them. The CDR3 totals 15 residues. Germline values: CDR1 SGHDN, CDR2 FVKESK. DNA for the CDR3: TGTGCCAGCAGCCAAGATAACAGACCGGGGCCCTTCGTGTACTTC. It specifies CASSQDNRPGPFVYF.

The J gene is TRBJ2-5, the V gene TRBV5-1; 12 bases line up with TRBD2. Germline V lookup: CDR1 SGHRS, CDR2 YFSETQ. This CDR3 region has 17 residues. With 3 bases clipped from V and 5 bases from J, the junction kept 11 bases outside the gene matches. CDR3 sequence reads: CASSSRSSGRAGETQYF. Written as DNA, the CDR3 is TGCGCCAGCAGCTCCCGGTCTAGCGGGAGGGCCGGTGAGACCCAGTACTTC.